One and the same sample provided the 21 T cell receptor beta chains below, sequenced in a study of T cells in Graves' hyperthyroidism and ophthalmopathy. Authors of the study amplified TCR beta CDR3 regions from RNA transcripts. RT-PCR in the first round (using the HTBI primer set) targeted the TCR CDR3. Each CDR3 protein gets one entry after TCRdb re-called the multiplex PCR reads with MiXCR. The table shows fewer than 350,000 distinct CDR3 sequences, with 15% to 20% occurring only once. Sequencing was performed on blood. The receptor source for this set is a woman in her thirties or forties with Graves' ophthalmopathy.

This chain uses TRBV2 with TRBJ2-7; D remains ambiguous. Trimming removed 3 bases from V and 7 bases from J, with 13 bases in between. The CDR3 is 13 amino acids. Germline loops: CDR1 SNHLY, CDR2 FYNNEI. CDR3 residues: CASSELPSKEQYF. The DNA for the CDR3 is TGTGCCAGCAGTGAGTTGCCCTCTAAGGAGCAGTACTTC.

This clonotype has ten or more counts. Written as DNA, the CDR3 is TGTGCCAGCAGTAGGGGGGAATCTACTTACGAGCAGTACTTC. Translation gives CASSRGESTYEQYF. This sequence joins TRBV6-2 or TRBV6-3 and TRBJ2-7; either TRBD1 or TRBD2 may supply D (6 bases each). The CDR3 is 14 amino acids. In germline, CDR1 is MNHEY, CDR2 SVGEGT. With 5 bases removed from V and 4 bases from J, the gap between germline ends came to 15 bases.

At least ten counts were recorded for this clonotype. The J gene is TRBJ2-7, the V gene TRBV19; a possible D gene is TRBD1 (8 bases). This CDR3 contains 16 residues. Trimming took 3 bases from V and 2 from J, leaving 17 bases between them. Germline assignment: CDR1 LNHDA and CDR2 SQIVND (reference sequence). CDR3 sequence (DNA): TGTGCCAGTAGTATCCCCGGACAGGGAGGGACCTACGAGCAGTACTTC. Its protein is CASSIPGQGGTYEQYF.

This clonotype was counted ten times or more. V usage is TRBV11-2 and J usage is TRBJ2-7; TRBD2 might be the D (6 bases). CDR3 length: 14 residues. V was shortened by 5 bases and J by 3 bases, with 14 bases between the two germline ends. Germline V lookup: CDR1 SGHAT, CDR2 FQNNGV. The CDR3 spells CASSVAEGFYEQYF. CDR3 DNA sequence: TGTGCCAGCAGCGTAGCGGAGGGGTTCTACGAGCAGTACTTC.

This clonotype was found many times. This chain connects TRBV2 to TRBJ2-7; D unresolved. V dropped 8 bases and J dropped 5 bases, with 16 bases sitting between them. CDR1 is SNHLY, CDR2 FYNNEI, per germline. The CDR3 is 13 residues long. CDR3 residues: CASDDVPGDEQYF. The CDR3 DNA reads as TGTGCCAGCGACGACGTCCCCGGCGACGAGCAGTACTTC.

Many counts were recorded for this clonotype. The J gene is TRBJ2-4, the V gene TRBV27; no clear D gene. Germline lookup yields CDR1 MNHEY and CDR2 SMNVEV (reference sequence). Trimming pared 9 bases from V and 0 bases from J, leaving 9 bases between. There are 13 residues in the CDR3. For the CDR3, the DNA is TGTGCCAGGTCAGGTGGAGCCAAAAACATTCAGTACTTC. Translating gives CARSGGAKNIQYF.

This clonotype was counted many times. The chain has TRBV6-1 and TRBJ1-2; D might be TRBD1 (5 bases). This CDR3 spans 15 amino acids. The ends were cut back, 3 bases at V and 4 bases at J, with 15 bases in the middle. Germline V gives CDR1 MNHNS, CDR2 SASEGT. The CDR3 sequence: CASSDQGVSGYGYTF. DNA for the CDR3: TGTGCCAGCAGTGATCAGGGAGTCTCGGGCTATGGCTACACCTTC.

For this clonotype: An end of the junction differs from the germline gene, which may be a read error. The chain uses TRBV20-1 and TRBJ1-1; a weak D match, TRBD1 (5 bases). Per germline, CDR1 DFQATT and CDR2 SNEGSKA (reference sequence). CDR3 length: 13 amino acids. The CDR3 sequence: CSTQEAWNTEAYF. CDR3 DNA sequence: TGCAGTACACAGGAGGCTTGGAACACTGAAGCTTACTTT.

The chain's CDR3 is CASRRQGVETQYF. CDR3 in DNA: TGTGCCAGCAGGAGACAGGGGGTAGAGACCCAGTACTTC. The chain combines TRBV11-1 with TRBJ2-5; 9 bases agree with TRBD1. Germline loops: CDR1 SGHAT, CDR2 FQDESV (reference sequence). Trimming took 6 bases from V and 4 from J; bases not matched to a gene: 3. The CDR3 is 13 residues long.

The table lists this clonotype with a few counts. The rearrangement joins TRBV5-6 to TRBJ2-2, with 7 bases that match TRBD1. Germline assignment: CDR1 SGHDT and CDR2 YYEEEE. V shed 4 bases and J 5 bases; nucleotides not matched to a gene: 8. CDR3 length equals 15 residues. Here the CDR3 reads CASSQLDRWTGELFF. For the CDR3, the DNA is TGTGCCAGCAGCCAACTGGACAGGTGGACCGGGGAGCTGTTTTTT. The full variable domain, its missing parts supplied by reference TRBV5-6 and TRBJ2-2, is DAGVTQSPTHLIKTRGQQVTLRCSPKSGHDTVSWYQQALGQGPQFIFQYYEEEERQRGNFPDRFSGHQFPNYSSELNVNALLLGDSALYLCASSQLDRWTGELFFGEGSRLTVL.

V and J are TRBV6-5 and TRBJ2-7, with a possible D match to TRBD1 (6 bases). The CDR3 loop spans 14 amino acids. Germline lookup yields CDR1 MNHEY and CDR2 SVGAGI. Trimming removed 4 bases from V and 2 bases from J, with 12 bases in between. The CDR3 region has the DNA TGTGCCAGCAGTTCGTGGGACACTACCTACGAGCAGTACTTC. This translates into CASSSWDTTYEQYF.

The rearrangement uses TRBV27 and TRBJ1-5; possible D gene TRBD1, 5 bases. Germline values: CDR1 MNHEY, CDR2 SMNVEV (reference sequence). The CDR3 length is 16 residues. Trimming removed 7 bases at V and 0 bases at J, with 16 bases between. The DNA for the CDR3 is TGTGCCAGCACTCAACCTGGGACGGATAGCAATCAGCCCCAGCATTTT. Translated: CASTQPGTDSNQPQHF.

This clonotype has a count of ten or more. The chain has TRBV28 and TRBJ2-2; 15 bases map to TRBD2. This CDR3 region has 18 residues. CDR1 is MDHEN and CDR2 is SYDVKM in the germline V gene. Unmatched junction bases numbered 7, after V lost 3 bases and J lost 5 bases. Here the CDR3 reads CASSFPGLAGGGTGELFF. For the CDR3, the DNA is TGTGCCAGCAGTTTCCCGGGACTAGCGGGAGGTGGGACCGGGGAGCTGTTTTTT.

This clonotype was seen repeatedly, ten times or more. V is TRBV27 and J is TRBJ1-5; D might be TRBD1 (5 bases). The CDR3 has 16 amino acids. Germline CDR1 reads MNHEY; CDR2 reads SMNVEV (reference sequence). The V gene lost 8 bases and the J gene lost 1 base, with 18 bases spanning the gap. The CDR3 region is CASSLGSGISNQPQHF. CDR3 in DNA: TGTGCCAGCTCCCTGGGGTCAGGGATAAGCAATCAGCCCCAGCATTTT.

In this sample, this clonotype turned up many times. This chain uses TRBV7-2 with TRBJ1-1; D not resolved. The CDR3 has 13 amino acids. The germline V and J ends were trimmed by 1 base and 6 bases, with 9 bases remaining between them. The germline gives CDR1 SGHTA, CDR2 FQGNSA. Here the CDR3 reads CASSLDLFSEAFF. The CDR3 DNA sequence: TGTGCCAGCAGCTTAGATCTATTTTCTGAAGCTTTCTTT.

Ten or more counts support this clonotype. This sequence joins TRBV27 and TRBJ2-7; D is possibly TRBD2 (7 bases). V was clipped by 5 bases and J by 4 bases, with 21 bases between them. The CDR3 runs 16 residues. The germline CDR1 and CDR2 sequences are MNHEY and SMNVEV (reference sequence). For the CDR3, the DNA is TGTGCCAGCAGTCCCAGGCTGGGGGGGGCCCCTTACGAGCAGTACTTC. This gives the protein CASSPRLGGAPYEQYF.

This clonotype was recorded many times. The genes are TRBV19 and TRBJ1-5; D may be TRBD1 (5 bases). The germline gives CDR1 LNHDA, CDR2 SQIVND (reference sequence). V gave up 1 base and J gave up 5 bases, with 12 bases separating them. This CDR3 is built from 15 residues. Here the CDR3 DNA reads TGTGCCAGTAGTATAGGTAGGGACCTGGATCAGCCCCAGCATTTT. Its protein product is CASSIGRDLDQPQHF.

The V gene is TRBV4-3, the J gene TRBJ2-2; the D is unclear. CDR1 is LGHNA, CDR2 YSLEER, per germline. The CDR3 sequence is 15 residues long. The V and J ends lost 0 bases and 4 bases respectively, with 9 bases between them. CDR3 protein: CASSQEDSGTGELFF. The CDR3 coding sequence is TGCGCCAGCAGCCAAGAAGATTCCGGCACCGGGGAGCTGTTTTTT.

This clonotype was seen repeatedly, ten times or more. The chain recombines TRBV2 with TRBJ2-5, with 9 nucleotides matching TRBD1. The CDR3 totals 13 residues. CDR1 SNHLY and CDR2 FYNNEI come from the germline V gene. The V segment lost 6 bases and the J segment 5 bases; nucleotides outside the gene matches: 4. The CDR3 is CASRGQGGETQYF. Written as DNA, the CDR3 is TGTGCCAGCAGGGGACAGGGTGGGGAGACCCAGTACTTC.

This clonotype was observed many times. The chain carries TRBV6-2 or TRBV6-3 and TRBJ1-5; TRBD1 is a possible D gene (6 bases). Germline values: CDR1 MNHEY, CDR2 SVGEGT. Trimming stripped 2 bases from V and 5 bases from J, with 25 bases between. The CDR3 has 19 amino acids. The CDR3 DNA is TGTGCCAGCAGTTACCCCAAGATGGGGGGGCCAGGGAGGCATCAGCCCCAGCATTTT. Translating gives CASSYPKMGGPGRHQPQHF.

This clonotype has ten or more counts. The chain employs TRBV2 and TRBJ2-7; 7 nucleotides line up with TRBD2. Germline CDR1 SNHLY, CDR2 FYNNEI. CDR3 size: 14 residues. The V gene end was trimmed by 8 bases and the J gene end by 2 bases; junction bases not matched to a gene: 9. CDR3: CASRREAGAYEQYF. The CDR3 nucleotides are TGTGCCAGCCGAAGGGAGGCGGGGGCCTACGAGCAGTACTTC. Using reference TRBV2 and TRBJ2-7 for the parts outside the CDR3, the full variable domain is EPEVTQTPSHQVTQMGQEVILRCVPISNHLYFYWYRQILGQKVEFLVSFYNNEISEKSEIFDDQFSVERPDGSNFTLKIRSTKLEDSAMYFCASRREAGAYEQYFGPGTRLTVT.